Listed below are T cell receptor beta chains from one sample, sequenced in a study of T cell responses to AZD1222 COVID-19 vaccine. TCRdb keeps only in-frame clones here, not all; method: immunoSEQ multiplex PCR. Among tens of thousands of clones listed, 76% were seen once. The sample was peripheral blood, taken on day 0 of AZD1222 vaccination. The source of these receptors is an adult in good health. Both conserved end residues are part of each CDR3. A D gene is named only where the DNA matches it firmly. Size is omitted from some rows. Given values are once, few, many or a class for expanded clones.

v_gene,j_gene,abundance,d_gene,CDR3nt,CDR3aa
TRBV28,TRBJ1-5,few,TRBD1,TGTGCCAGCAATTTGGGTACAGGGGGCGTCTATCAGCCCCAGCATTTT,CASNLGTGGVYQPQHF
TRBV29-1,TRBJ1-1,once,TRBD1,TGCAGCGTGGGCTTGGGTGACAGGGGTGCTTTCTTT,CSVGLGDRGAFF
TRBV3-1/TRBV3-2,TRBJ2-3,once,.,TGTGCCAGCAGCCAAGAGATGCGGGATACGCAGTATTTT,CASSQEMRDTQYF
TRBV18,TRBJ2-7,.,.,TGTGCCAGCTCACCGCCAAGCTCCTACGAGCAGTACTTC,CASSPPSSYEQYF
TRBV30,TRBJ1-4,.,.,TGTGCCTGGAGTGTACAGGCAGGGGCTAATGAAAAACTGTTTTTT,CAWSVQAGANEKLFF
TRBV5-6,TRBJ2-7,.,.,TGTGCCAGCAGCTTACCTGTTGGATCCTACGAGCAGTACTTC,CASSLPVGSYEQYF
TRBV13,TRBJ1-1,.,.,TGTGCCACCGCGTCAGCAGGGGAGTTCGAAGCTTTCTTT,CATASAGEFEAFF
TRBV7-9,TRBJ2-1,.,TRBD2,TGTGCCAGCAGCCCCCAGGGCGGGGGCTACAATGAGCAGTTCTTC,CASSPQGGGYNEQFF
TRBV5-6,TRBJ1-6,.,.,TGTGCCAGCAGCTTGCGACAGTCATATAATTCACCCCTCCACTTT,CASSLRQSYNSPLHF
TRBV7-2,TRBJ1-3,.,.,TGTGCCAGCAGCTTAGCCATCCCCGCTGGAAACACCATATATTTT,CASSLAIPAGNTIYF
TRBV7-9,TRBJ1-4,.,.,TGTGCCAGCAGCTTAGCCCTAAGGACAGAAGGAAAACTGTTTTTT,CASSLALRTEGKLFF
TRBV27,TRBJ2-1,.,.,TGTGCCAGCCGTAGGGGGGACGTCCAGAATGAGCAGTTCTTC,CASRRGDVQNEQFF
TRBV7-6,TRBJ1-6,.,.,TGTGCCAGCAGCTTACGACAGGACTATAATTCACCCCTCCACTTT,CASSLRQDYNSPLHF
TRBV27,TRBJ1-5,.,.,TGTGCCAGCAGTTTGAACCCTTATCAGCCCCAGCATTTT,CASSLNPYQPQHF
TRBV13,TRBJ2-1,.,.,TGTGCCAGCAGCTTAGCTGGCGGGGAGTACAATGAGCAGTTCTTC,CASSLAGGEYNEQFF
TRBV27,TRBJ1-2,.,.,TGTGCCAGCAGTTCCGGACGCGGGAATACAATTGCTAACTATGGCTACACCTTC,CASSSGRGNTIANYGYTF
TRBV4-1,TRBJ1-4,.,.,TGCGCCAGCAGCCAGACAGAGAATGAAAAACTGTTTTTT,CASSQTENEKLFF
TRBV24-1,TRBJ2-3,.,.,TGTGCCACCAGTAGTAACACAGATACGCAGTATTTT,CATSSNTDTQYF
TRBV6-5,TRBJ2-4,.,.,TGTGCCAGCAGTTTGGTGGGGGCCAAAAACATTCAGTACTTC,CASSLVGAKNIQYF
TRBV6-5,TRBJ2-1,.,.,TGTGCCAGCAGCCCCCGGTACAATGAGCAGTTCTTC,CASSPRYNEQFF
TRBV6-5,TRBJ2-5,.,.,TGTGCCAGCAGCCGCCGCCTGGTCGAGACCCAGTACTTC,CASSRRLVETQYF
TRBV28,TRBJ2-6,few,TRBD2,TGTGCCAGCAGTTTTGGAAGTTGGCGGGGGGGTGTCTCTGGGGCCAACGTCCTGACTTTC,CASSFGSWRGGVSGANVLTF
TRBV18,TRBJ2-7,.,TRBD1,TGTGCCAGCTCACCAACTGGACAGGGGGGCTCCTACGAGCAGTACTTC,CASSPTGQGGSYEQYF
TRBV2,TRBJ1-5,few,TRBD1,TGTGCCAGCAGTGAGTTGGGACAGAATCAGCCCCAGCATTTT,CASSELGQNQPQHF
TRBV5-1,TRBJ1-2,.,.,TGCGCCAGCAGCTTGGATCCGAACTATGGCTACACCTTC,CASSLDPNYGYTF
TRBV9,TRBJ1-5,few,.,TGTGCCAGCAGCGTAGCGTCGACAGGTCAGCCCCAGCATTTT,CASSVASTGQPQHF
TRBV21-1,TRBJ1-2,once,.,TGTGCCAGCAGCAAAGAAGGGGGGAACTATGGCTACACCTTC,CASSKEGGNYGYTF
TRBV5-6,TRBJ2-5,.,.,TGTGCCAGCAGCTTGGGAAGGGCCCAGTACTTC,CASSLGRAQYF
TRBV11-3,TRBJ2-1,.,TRBD1,TGTGCCAGCAGTTTACCGGGACAGGGTTACAATGAGCAGTTCTTC,CASSLPGQGYNEQFF
TRBV4-3,TRBJ1-2,.,.,TGCGCCAGCAGCCAAGATCCCAGGGATTATGGCTACACCTTC,CASSQDPRDYGYTF
TRBV19,TRBJ2-7,.,.,TGTGCCAGTAGTATAGCCGGGGGACCCTACGAGCAGTACTTC,CASSIAGGPYEQYF
TRBV3-1/TRBV3-2,TRBJ2-4,.,.,TGTGCCAGCAGCCAAGGGCGCGGGGCGATAGCCAAAAACATTCAGTACTTC,CASSQGRGAIAKNIQYF
TRBV4-2,TRBJ2-7,.,.,TGTGCCAGCAGCCAAGATTCTAGCGCCTACGAGCAGTACTTC,CASSQDSSAYEQYF
TRBV7-2,TRBJ2-1,.,.,TGTGCCAGCAGTTCCTCGTCGGGGGCCCGAGGTGAGCAGTTCTTC,CASSSSSGARGEQFF
TRBV28,TRBJ1-5,.,.,TGTGCCAGCACCTTACTCAATCAGCCCCAGCATTTT,CASTLLNQPQHF
TRBV6-2/TRBV6-3,TRBJ1-2,.,.,TGTGCCAGCAGTTCTCTAACGATGGGCTACACCTTC,CASSSLTMGYTF
TRBV5-6,TRBJ1-3,.,TRBD1,TGTGCCAGCAGCTTGGCCCCGACAGGGGCGGGAGGAAACACCATATATTTT,CASSLAPTGAGGNTIYF
TRBV5-1,TRBJ2-5,.,.,TGCGCCAGCAGCTTCAGGGGGGCAGAAGAGACCCAGTACTTC,CASSFRGAEETQYF
TRBV13,TRBJ1-6,.,.,TGTGCCAGCAAGGGTTCTAATAATTCACCCCTCCACTTT,CASKGSNNSPLHF
TRBV15,TRBJ2-7,.,.,TGTGCCACCAGCAGAGATATCGGACAGTCCTACGAGCAGTACTTC,CATSRDIGQSYEQYF
TRBV9,TRBJ1-2,.,TRBD1,TGTGCCAGCAGCGTGGACAGGGGACACTATGGCTACACCTTC,CASSVDRGHYGYTF
TRBV5-4,TRBJ1-1,.,.,TGTGCCAGCAGCCTGGGACCTACAGCGAACACTGAAGCTTTCTTT,CASSLGPTANTEAFF
TRBV21-1,TRBJ2-1,.,.,TGTGCCAGCGCGGGTTACCAGCAGTTCTTC,CASAGYQQFF
TRBV10-1,TRBJ2-3,.,.,TGCGCCAGCACCAGAGGGGGGGCAAGCACAGATACGCAGTATTTT,CASTRGGASTDTQYF
TRBV4-3,TRBJ2-2,once,TRBD2,TGCGCCAGCAGCCAGGGAGCGGGGACGAACACCGGGGAGCTGTTTTTT,CASSQGAGTNTGELFF
TRBV5-4,TRBJ1-2,once,TRBD1,TGTGCCAGCAGCTTGGTGGAAAGGGGGCTGGACTATGGCTACACCTTC,CASSLVERGLDYGYTF
TRBV7-9,TRBJ1-1,.,.,TGTGCCAGCAGCTTATCCCTATCTGAAGCTTTCTTT,CASSLSLSEAFF
TRBV9,TRBJ1-6,few,.,TGTGCCAGCAGCGTAATACAGGGACCCCTCCACTTT,CASSVIQGPLHF